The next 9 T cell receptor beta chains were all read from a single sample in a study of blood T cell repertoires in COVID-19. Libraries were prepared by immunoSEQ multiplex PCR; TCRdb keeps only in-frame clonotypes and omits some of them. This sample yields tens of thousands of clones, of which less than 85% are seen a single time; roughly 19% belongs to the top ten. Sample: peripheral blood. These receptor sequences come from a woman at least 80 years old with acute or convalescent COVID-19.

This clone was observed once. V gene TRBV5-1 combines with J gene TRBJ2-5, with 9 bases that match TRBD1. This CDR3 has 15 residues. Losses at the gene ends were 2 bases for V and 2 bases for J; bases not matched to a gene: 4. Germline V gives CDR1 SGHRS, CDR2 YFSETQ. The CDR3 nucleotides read TGCGCCAGCAGCTTCCCGGGACAGGGACAAGAGACCCAGTACTTC. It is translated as CASSFPGQGQETQYF.

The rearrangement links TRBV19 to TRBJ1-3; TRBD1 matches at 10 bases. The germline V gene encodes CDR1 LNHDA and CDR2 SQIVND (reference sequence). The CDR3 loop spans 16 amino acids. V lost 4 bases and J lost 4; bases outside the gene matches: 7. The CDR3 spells CASSTPTGGYGNTIYF. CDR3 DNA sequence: TGTGCCAGTAGTACCCCGACAGGGGGCTACGGAAACACCATATATTTT.

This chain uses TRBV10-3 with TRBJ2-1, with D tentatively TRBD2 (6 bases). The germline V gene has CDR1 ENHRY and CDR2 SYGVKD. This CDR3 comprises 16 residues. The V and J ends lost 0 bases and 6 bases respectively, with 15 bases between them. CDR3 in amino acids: CAISESTVRGVNEQFF. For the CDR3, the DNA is TGTGCCATCAGTGAGTCAACGGTGCGCGGGGTCAATGAGCAGTTCTTC.

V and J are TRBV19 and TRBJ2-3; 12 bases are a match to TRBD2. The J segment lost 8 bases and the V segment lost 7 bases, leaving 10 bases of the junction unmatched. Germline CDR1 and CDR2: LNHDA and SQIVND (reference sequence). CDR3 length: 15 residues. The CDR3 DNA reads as TGTGCCAGTATGTCTAGCGGGAGGGCCGTGGGTACGCAGTATTTT. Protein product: CASMSSGRAVGTQYF.

The CDR3 region has the DNA TGTGCCAGCCAGAGACTAGCGCGGGGCGGGGAGCTGTTTTTT. Protein product: CASQRLARGGELFF. V is TRBV11-2 and J is TRBJ2-2, with 8 nucleotides matching TRBD2. The CDR3 has 14 residues. Germline V gives CDR1 SGHAT, CDR2 FQNNGV. Trimming cost V 8 bases and J 7 bases; bases outside gene matches: 9. Looking up the rest from reference TRBV11-2 and TRBJ2-2 gives the full variable domain: EAGVAQSPRYKIIEKRQSVAFWCNPISGHATLYWYQQILGQGPKLLIQFQNNGVVDDSQLPKDRFSAERLKGVDSTLKIQPAKLEDSAVYLCASQRLARGGELFFGEGSRLTVL.

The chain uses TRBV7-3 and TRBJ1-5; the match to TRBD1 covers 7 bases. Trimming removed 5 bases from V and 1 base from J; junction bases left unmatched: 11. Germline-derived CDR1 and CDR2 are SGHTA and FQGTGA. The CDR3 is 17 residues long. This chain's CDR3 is CASSPRDSLSSNQPQHF. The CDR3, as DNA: TGTGCCAGCAGCCCCAGGGACAGCCTCTCCAGCAATCAGCCCCAGCATTTT.

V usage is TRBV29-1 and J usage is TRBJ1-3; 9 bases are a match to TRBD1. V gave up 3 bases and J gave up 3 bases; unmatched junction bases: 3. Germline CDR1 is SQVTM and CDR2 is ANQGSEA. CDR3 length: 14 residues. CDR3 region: CSVDRQGVGNTIYF. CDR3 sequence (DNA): TGCAGCGTTGATCGACAGGGGGTTGGAAACACCATATATTTT.

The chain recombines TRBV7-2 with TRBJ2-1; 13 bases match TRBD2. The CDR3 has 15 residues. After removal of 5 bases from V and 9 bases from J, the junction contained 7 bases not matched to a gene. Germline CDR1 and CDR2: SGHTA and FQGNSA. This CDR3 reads CASSPPGLAGREQFF. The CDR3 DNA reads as TGTGCCAGCAGCCCCCCGGGACTAGCGGGACGTGAGCAGTTCTTC.

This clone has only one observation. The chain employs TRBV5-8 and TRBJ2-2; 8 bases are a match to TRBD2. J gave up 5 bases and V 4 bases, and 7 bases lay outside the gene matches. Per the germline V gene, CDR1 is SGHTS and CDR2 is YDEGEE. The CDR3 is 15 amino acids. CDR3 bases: TGTGCCAGCAGCCGGACTAGCCTCCATACCGGGGAGCTGTTTTTT. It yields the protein CASSRTSLHTGELFF. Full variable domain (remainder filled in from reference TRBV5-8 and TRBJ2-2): EAGVTQSPTHLIKTRGQQATLRCSPISGHTSVYWYQQALGLGLQFLLWYDEGEERNRGNFPPRFSGRQFPNYSSELNVNALELEDSALYLCASSRTSLHTGELFFGEGSRLTVL.